This T cell receptor (beta chain) is drawn from a study of blood T cells in healthy people across ages. For the second PCR, which ran for about 6 to 11 cycles, a sample-barcoded 5' primer and a J-beta primer mix were used. TCRdb itself ran the 5' RACE reads through MiXCR, one entry per CDR3 protein. The sample includes about 1.5 million distinct CDR3 sequences, roughly 40% of them seen just once. Study-wide points: Observed TCR beta diversity per million T cells went down as age went up. This fall followed a roughly linear course with age.

Germline CDR1 is DFQATT and CDR2 is SNEGSKA (reference sequence). V lost 3 bases to trimming and J lost 10 bases; unmatched junction nucleotides: 8. The CDR3 covers 12 residues. This clonotype has just a few counts. Its target is not known. This TCR derives from a woman between 18 and 30 years old in good health. Material for sequencing was blood. The chain links TRBV20-1 to TRBJ1-1; 7 bases align to TRBD1. CDR3 DNA: TGCAGTGCTAGGGCACAGGGGTTTCGAGCTTTCTTT. This sequence encodes CSARAQGFRAFF.